This T cell receptor beta chain comes out of a study of breast tumors, draining lymph nodes, adjacent tissues. Study conclusions and caveats: Tumors had less TCR diversity than lymph nodes, more than nontumor tissue.

TCRdb redid the calling of the multiplex PCR reads with MiXCR, one entry per CDR3 protein. The sample yields around 140,000 distinct CDR3 sequences, around 20% seen once. Samples came from axillary lymph nodes draining the breast cancer. Trimming stripped 2 bases from V and 3 bases from J, with 14 bases between. Germline CDR1 reads MGHRA; CDR2 reads YSYEKL. The CDR3 spans 16 residues. On this clonotype: Antigen specificity is unknown. This clone may be a read error of a much larger clone one base away.

The sequence derives from a female donor with breast cancer. Some clones in this sample may be carry-over from other donors' samples. This chain joins TRBV4-1 and TRBJ1-3; D uncertain. Sequenced input: axillary lymph node tissue. CDR3 sequence: CASSQNMGKGGNTIYF. For the CDR3, the DNA is TGCGCCAGCAGCCAAAATATGGGCAAGGGTGGAAACACCATATATTTT.